This T cell receptor beta chain appears in the sequencing data of a study of blood T cell repertoires in COVID-19. Clones were read by immunoSEQ multiplex PCR, and TCRdb kept only the in-frame ones, dropping some. The repertoire has about 56,000 clones, around 77% of them found once; the top ten carry approximately 4.8%. Sequencing was performed on peripheral blood. The sequence was obtained from an older woman with COVID-19, enrolled during active disease.

The CDR3 loop is CAIKAGRVTDTQYF. CDR3 nucleotide sequence: TGTGCCATCAAAGCCGGGAGGGTAACAGATACGCAGTATTTT. The chain joins TRBV10-3 to TRBJ2-3; TRBD2 matches 8 bases. The junction had 6 bases not matched to a gene; V was cut back by 7 bases and J by 3 bases. The CDR3 consists of 14 residues. Per the germline V gene, CDR1 is ENHRY and CDR2 is SYGVKD.